Presented here are 2 T cell receptor beta chains from one specimen sequenced in a study of blood T cells in healthy people across ages. The authors ran a second PCR of about 6 to 12 cycles using a sample-barcoded 5' primer and a J-beta primer mix. TCRdb passed the 5' RACE reads through MiXCR, listing each CDR3 protein once. This table has 1.5 million to 1.9 million distinct CDR3 sequences, roughly 43% appearing once. Source material: blood. These TCRs come from a woman between 18 and 29 years old in good health.

This chain connects TRBV4-3 to TRBJ2-1; D is ambiguous. The CDR3 runs to 14 residues. Looked up from germline, CDR1 is LGHNA and CDR2 is YSLEER. Trimming pared 4 bases from V and 3 bases from J, leaving 10 bases between. In DNA form, the CDR3 reads TGCGCCAGCAGCCTCCGGCAGGTCTACAATGAGCAGTTCTTC. Translated: CASSLRQVYNEQFF.

This clonotype was found a few times. V and J are TRBV6-6 and TRBJ2-5; a weak D match, TRBD1 (5 bases). CDR3 length equals 13 residues. Germline V gives CDR1 MNHNY, CDR2 SVGAGI (reference sequence). The V end lost 6 bases, the J end lost 0 bases, and 8 bases lay between the germline ends. Here the CDR3 reads CASSRRDQETQYF. The CDR3 coding sequence is TGTGCCAGCAGCCGCAGGGACCAAGAGACCCAGTACTTC.